These 31 T cell receptor beta chains came from one sample sequenced in a study of T cell clones after liver transplantation (dated by TCRdb to the late 2010s). Explained via the paper, the time point label denotes: pre-transplant. The receptor library was made with the immunoSEQ multiplex PCR assay. TCRdb took over this immuneACCESS table, retaining in-frame rearrangements with V and J assigned. Such tables are incomplete; in checked studies, under half of the missing clones stem from an unresolved V gene, and the remainder is unexplained. The sample data list around 20,000 clones, and approximately 88% of these were observed just once. The ten largest clones take up 10% to 15% of the sample. Specimen: CD8+ T cells from blood, collected before liver transplant. The origin of the receptors is a human donor who received a liver transplant.

The rearrangement joins TRBV9 to TRBJ2-1; 9 nucleotides agree with TRBD2. Looked up from germline, CDR1 is SGDLS and CDR2 is YYNGEE. V trimming: 0 bases; J trimming: 8 bases; junction bases outside the gene matches: 9. The CDR3 contains 16 residues. This CDR3 reads CASSVEGREGSDEQFF. The CDR3 region has the DNA TGTGCCAGCAGCGTAGAGGGGCGGGAGGGGTCGGATGAGCAGTTCTTC. The complete variable domain, with remaining parts taken from reference TRBV9 and TRBJ2-1, reads DSGVTQTPKHLITATGQRVTLRCSPRSGDLSVYWYQQSLDQGLQFLIQYYNGEERAKGNILERFSAQQFPDLHSELNLSSLELGDSALYFCASSVEGREGSDEQFFGPGTRLTVL.

This clone appeared a few times. The chain couples TRBV27 to TRBJ2-7; maybe TRBD2 (6 bases). Trimming pared 6 bases from V and 3 bases from J, leaving 12 bases between. The CDR3 has 13 residues. Germline CDR1 reads MNHEY; CDR2 reads SMNVEV (reference sequence). CDR3 DNA: TGTGCCAGCAGAATAGCGGTAGACTACGAGCAGTACTTC. It specifies CASRIAVDYEQYF.

This rearrangement joins TRBV7-8 to TRBJ1-1, with D maybe TRBD1 (5 bases). The CDR3 has 15 residues. CDR1 is SGHVS and CDR2 is FQNEAQ in the germline V gene. Trimming left V 5 bases short and J 6 bases short, with 19 bases between. CDR3 residues: CASSTGGGVIAEAFF. CDR3 DNA sequence: TGTGCCAGCAGCACCGGGGGGGGAGTTATAGCTGAAGCTTTCTTT.

In its sample, this clone was seen once. This chain uses TRBV4-1 with TRBJ2-1; D unresolved. The CDR3 is 12 residues long. With 0 bases removed from V and 7 bases from J, the gap between germline ends came to 4 bases. In germline, CDR1 is MGHRA, CDR2 YSYEKL. DNA of the CDR3: TGCGCCAGCAGCCAAGACGGTAATGAGCAGTTCTTC. Protein product: CASSQDGNEQFF.

The chain combines TRBV11-2 with TRBJ2-7, with 8 positions matching TRBD2. Germline V CDR1 and CDR2: SGHAT, FQNNGV. CDR3 length: 14 amino acids. V was pared by 3 bases and J by 0 bases, with 1 base of the junction left unmatched. The CDR3 region is CASSFSGDSYEQYF. As DNA, the CDR3 is TGTGCCAGCAGCTTTAGCGGGGACTCCTACGAGCAGTACTTC.

The gene calls are TRBV4-3 and TRBJ2-1; D call uncertain. Germline-derived CDR1 and CDR2 are LGHNA and YSLEER. This CDR3 region has 14 residues. Trimming removed 2 bases from V and 4 bases from J, with 9 bases in between. CDR3 amino acids: CASSQRGKYNEQFF. DNA for the CDR3: TGCGCCAGCAGCCAACGTGGGAAGTACAATGAGCAGTTCTTC.

The rearrangement uses TRBV2 and TRBJ2-1, with D unclear. Germline lookup yields CDR1 SNHLY and CDR2 FYNNEI. This CDR3 has 12 amino acids. Trimming took 3 bases from V and 12 from J, leaving 12 bases between them. CDR3 sequence reads: CASSDRPSGQFF. The CDR3 nucleotides are TGTGCCAGCAGTGACAGGCCCTCGGGGCAGTTCTTC.

J is TRBJ2-7 and V is TRBV2, with D possibly matching TRBD2 (5 bases). Trimming cost V 11 bases and J 3 bases, with 20 bases left between them. The V gene's germline CDR1 is SNHLY and CDR2 FYNNEI. The CDR3 loop spans 14 amino acids. CDR3 region: CASSHGLADYEQYF. The CDR3 nucleotides are TGTGCCTCGAGCCATGGACTCGCGGACTACGAGCAGTACTTC.

V is TRBV27 and J is TRBJ2-3; D tentatively fits TRBD1 or TRBD2 (5 bases each). Trimming took 6 bases from V and 0 from J, leaving 16 bases between them. The CDR3 consists of 16 residues. The germline gives CDR1 MNHEY, CDR2 SMNVEV (reference sequence). The CDR3 DNA is TGTGCCAGCAGGGGATCCTTCTGGGACAGCACAGATACGCAGTATTTT. Its protein product is CASRGSFWDSTDTQYF.

V and J are TRBV11-2 and TRBJ1-1; TRBD1 might be the D (5 bases). The CDR3 spans 14 residues. V was trimmed by 11 bases and J by 1 base, leaving 17 bases between them. Looked up from germline, CDR1 is SGHAT and CDR2 is FQNNGV. The CDR3 loop is CASWSGTANTEAFF. For the CDR3, the DNA is TGTGCCTCGTGGTCCGGGACGGCGAACACTGAAGCTTTCTTT.

The genes are TRBV10-3 and TRBJ2-7, with TRBD1 matching over 8 bases. Per germline, CDR1 ENHRY and CDR2 SYGVKD. V dropped 4 bases and J dropped 5; count of bases not matched to a gene: 7. This CDR3 has 14 amino acids. CDR3 amino acids: CAISGDRGGDEQYF. The CDR3 DNA follows: TGTGCCATCAGTGGTGACAGGGGTGGGGACGAGCAGTACTTC.

The chain combines TRBV4-3 with TRBJ1-2; 7 bases are a match to TRBD1. V was pared by 0 bases and J by 6 bases, with 7 bases of the junction left unmatched. This CDR3 is built from 15 residues. The V gene's germline CDR1 is LGHNA and CDR2 YSLEER. The DNA of the CDR3 is TGCGCCAGCAGCCAAGATAGTACAGGGGTGGATGGCTACACCTTC. The encoded protein is CASSQDSTGVDGYTF.

The chain has TRBV5-6 and TRBJ2-1; D tentatively reads TRBD1 or TRBD2 (5 bases each). The CDR3 contains 13 residues. Germline values: CDR1 SGHDT, CDR2 YYEEEE. V was cut by 5 bases and J by 12 bases, with 18 bases left in between. This chain's CDR3 is CASRTWGGFGQFF. The CDR3 DNA follows: TGTGCCAGCAGGACATGGGGCGGGTTCGGGCAGTTCTTC.

The chain carries TRBV14 and TRBJ2-7, with 7 nucleotides matching TRBD1. The junction had 6 bases not matched to a gene; V was cut back by 1 base and J by 3 bases. The CDR3 contains 15 residues. From germline, CDR1 is SGHDN and CDR2 FVKESK. CDR3 nucleotides: TGTGCCAGCAGCCAAGTTCACAGGGGAATCTACGAGCAGTACTTC. Translating gives CASSQVHRGIYEQYF. The variable domain in full, completed from reference TRBV14 and TRBJ2-7, reads EAGVTQFPSHSVIEKGQTVTLRCDPISGHDNLYWYRRVMGKEIKFLLHFVKESKQDESGMPNNRFLAERTGGTYSTLKVQPAELEDSGVYFCASSQVHRGIYEQYFGPGTRLTVT.

The chain carries TRBV19 and TRBJ2-1; 11 positions match TRBD1. V shed 3 bases and J 5 bases; nucleotides not matched to a gene: 9. From germline, CDR1 is LNHDA and CDR2 SQIVND (reference sequence). This CDR3 has 17 amino acids. This CDR3 is CASSIVFGTGGDNEQFF. The CDR3 coding sequence is TGTGCCAGTAGTATTGTTTTCGGGACAGGGGGTGACAATGAGCAGTTCTTC.

The genes are TRBV5-1 and TRBJ2-3, with 8 bases matching TRBD2. The CDR3 is 15 residues long. Germline loops: CDR1 SGHRS, CDR2 YFSETQ. J lost 1 base, V lost 7 bases, and 8 bases had no gene match. Here the CDR3 reads CASAPVTSGTDTQYF. DNA of the CDR3: TGCGCCAGCGCTCCGGTGACTAGCGGCACAGATACGCAGTATTTT.

CDR3 sequence: CASRLPGAGAHNEQFF. The CDR3 region has the DNA TGTGCCAGCAGACTCCCAGGGGCCGGCGCCCACAATGAGCAGTTCTTC. The J gene is TRBJ2-1, the V gene TRBV7-2, with a weak D call TRBD1 (6 bases). CDR3 length: 16 amino acids. Germline V CDR1 and CDR2: SGHTA, FQGNSA. Trimming shortened V by 6 bases and J by 5 bases, and 20 bases separated the two germline ends.

J is TRBJ1-1 and V is TRBV5-1; D is possibly TRBD1 (5 bases). V was shortened by 4 bases and J by 4 bases, with 14 bases between the two germline ends. CDR3 length: 14 residues. The V gene's germline CDR1 is SGHRS and CDR2 YFSETQ. This chain's CDR3 is CASSPAGRGTEAFF. CDR3 nucleotides: TGCGCCAGCAGCCCGGCCGGGAGGGGCACTGAAGCTTTCTTT.

In nucleotides, the CDR3 is TGCGCCAGCAGCGGCTATAGAGGGGATGAGCAGTTCTTC. It translates to CASSGYRGDEQFF. V and J are TRBV4-3 and TRBJ2-1; perhaps D is TRBD1 or TRBD2 (5 bases each). The CDR3 is made up of 13 amino acids. Trimming shortened V by 5 bases and J by 8 bases, and 13 bases separated the two germline ends. Germline assignment: CDR1 LGHNA and CDR2 YSLEER.

This clone has only a few counts. The chain employs TRBV28 and TRBJ1-1; D unclear. V lost 4 bases, J lost 0 bases, and 6 bases lay in between. There are 13 residues in the CDR3. CDR1 is MDHEN and CDR2 is SYDVKM in the germline V gene. CDR3 amino acids: CASSSPLNTEAFF. CDR3 DNA: TGTGCCAGCAGTTCCCCATTGAACACTGAAGCTTTCTTT.

The CDR3 region is CASSFEATLVYGYTF. The CDR3 coding sequence is TGTGCCAGCAGTTTTGAGGCTACCTTGGTCTATGGCTACACCTTC. The J gene is TRBJ1-2, the V gene TRBV27, with D unresolved. The CDR3 sequence is 15 residues long. V dropped 3 bases and J dropped 4 bases, with 15 bases sitting between them. Germline assignment: CDR1 MNHEY and CDR2 SMNVEV (reference sequence).

The rearrangement joins TRBV7-2 to TRBJ2-5; 8 bases are shared with TRBD2. The CDR3 loop spans 12 amino acids. Germline CDR1 reads SGHTA; CDR2 reads FQGNSA. Trimming removed 8 bases from V and 3 bases from J; junction bases left unmatched: 2. As DNA, the CDR3 is TGTGCCAGCGGACTAGCAGAAGAGACCCAGTACTTC. Translation gives CASGLAEETQYF.

V and J are TRBV6-4 and TRBJ2-2; 8 bases map to TRBD2. V gave up 6 bases and J gave up 5 bases; unmatched junction bases: 5. The CDR3 loop spans 14 amino acids. CDR1 is MRHNA, CDR2 SNTAGT, per germline. The chain's CDR3 is CASSREGATGELFF. CDR3 sequence (DNA): TGTGCCAGCAGCCGGGAGGGCGCGACCGGGGAGCTGTTTTTT.

The chain recombines TRBV9 with TRBJ2-7; 7 bases match TRBD1. The CDR3 length is 14 residues. V lost 0 bases and J lost 2; bases outside the gene matches: 2. Per the germline V gene, CDR1 is SGDLS and CDR2 is YYNGEE. In DNA, the CDR3 is TGTGCCAGCAGCGTAGGGGACAGACCCTACGAGCAGTACTTC. Translating gives CASSVGDRPYEQYF.

The chain employs TRBV5-4 and TRBJ2-1; no clear D gene. Germline values: CDR1 SGHNT, CDR2 YYREEE (reference sequence). The V gene lost 2 bases and the J gene lost 7 bases, with 16 bases spanning the gap. CDR3 length: 15 amino acids. In DNA, the CDR3 is TGTGCCAGCAGCTTTGACTTGAGATCGGAAAATGAGCAGTTCTTC. Translated, it gives CASSFDLRSENEQFF. Variable domain in full (rest from reference TRBV5-4 and TRBJ2-1): ETGVTQSPTHLIKTRGQQVTLRCSSQSGHNTVSWYQQALGQGPQFIFQYYREEENGRGNFPPRFSGLQFPNYSSELNVNALELDDSALYLCASSFDLRSENEQFFGPGTRLTVL.

CDR3 sequence (DNA): TGCGCCAGCAGCCAAGATGGTGAGGGGCGAAACACTGAAGCTTTCTTT. It encodes CASSQDGEGRNTEAFF. The J gene is TRBJ1-1, the V gene TRBV4-1; TRBD1 is a possible D gene (5 bases). V lost 0 bases to trimming and J lost 2 bases, with 13 bases between them. The length of the CDR3 is 16 residues. Germline V gene lookup returns CDR1 MGHRA and CDR2 YSYEKL.

This clone was picked up one time. The rearrangement joins TRBV14 to TRBJ1-3; D uncertain. The CDR3 spans 15 residues. Trimming took off 5 bases at V and 2 bases at J, with 13 bases between the two ends. Per germline, CDR1 SGHDN and CDR2 FVKESK. The CDR3 region has the DNA TGTGCCAGCAGCGCTGGGGAAGGGCCTGGAAACACCATATATTTT. Amino acids: CASSAGEGPGNTIYF.

The chain recombines TRBV28 with TRBJ2-7; D might be TRBD1 (5 bases). Between the trimmed V and J ends, which lost 3 bases and 6 bases, there was a span of 15 bases. This CDR3 spans 14 amino acids. Per germline, CDR1 MDHEN and CDR2 SYDVKM. The CDR3 here is CASSFGRDQGEQYF. The CDR3 DNA follows: TGTGCCAGCAGTTTTGGCAGGGATCAGGGCGAGCAGTACTTC.

This chain uses TRBV28 with TRBJ2-1, with 11 bases lining up with TRBD2. The germline CDR1 and CDR2 sequences are MDHEN and SYDVKM. Losses at the gene ends were 5 bases for V and 3 bases for J; bases not matched to a gene: 3. There are 15 residues in the CDR3. CDR3 DNA: TGTGCCAGCAGTCCGGGACTAGCGGACTACAATGAGCAGTTCTTC. Protein product: CASSPGLADYNEQFF. Drawing the rest from reference TRBV28 and TRBJ2-1, the complete variable domain is DVKVTQSSRYLVKRTGEKVFLECVQDMDHENMFWYRQDPGLGLRLIYFSYDVKMKEKGDIPEGYSVSREKKERFSLILESASTNQTSMYLCASSPGLADYNEQFFGPGTRLTVL.

The chain is built from TRBV4-1 and TRBJ2-2; D gene unclear. Trimming took off 2 bases at V and 2 bases at J, with 9 bases between the two ends. Germline CDR1 is MGHRA and CDR2 is YSYEKL. The CDR3 is 15 residues long. This CDR3 is CASSQLHGNTGELFF. CDR3 coding DNA: TGCGCCAGCAGCCAATTGCACGGCAACACCGGGGAGCTGTTTTTT.

The chain recombines TRBV2 with TRBJ1-2, with no clear D. The V end lost 2 bases, the J end lost 8 bases, and 18 bases lay between the germline ends. The CDR3 runs to 15 residues. The germline gives CDR1 SNHLY, CDR2 FYNNEI. The CDR3 region is CASSESAGFGEGYTF. CDR3 sequence (DNA): TGTGCCAGCAGTGAATCTGCAGGCTTCGGTGAGGGCTACACCTTC.